A single sample is the source of the 31 T cell receptor beta chains below, sequenced in a study of shared clonotypes between healthy human individuals. Method: immunoSEQ multiplex PCR; TCRdb's copy keeps in-frame clones and lacks some. Of under 1,900,000 clones listed, about 98.5% are singletons. Material for sequencing was naive CD4+ T cells sorted from blood. The subset denotes: CD45RA+ positively selected. The receptors were gathered from a man aged 25-40 years in good health.

The J gene is TRBJ1-5, the V gene TRBV19; 12 bases fit TRBD1. This CDR3 is built from 15 residues. V lost 5 bases and J lost 4; bases outside the gene matches: 3. Germline loops: CDR1 LNHDA, CDR2 SQIVND (reference sequence). CDR3 bases: TGTGCCAGTAGTTGGGACAGGGGGCCTAATCAGCCCCAGCATTTT. Amino acid sequence: CASSWDRGPNQPQHF.

This chain uses TRBV10-3 with TRBJ2-1; D gene uncertain. From germline, CDR1 is ENHRY and CDR2 SYGVKD. This CDR3 contains 13 residues. Trimming stripped 0 bases from V and 7 bases from J, with 7 bases between. In nucleotides, the CDR3 is TGTGCCATCAGTGAGTCTTCGGCAAATGAGCAGTTCTTC. It yields the protein CAISESSANEQFF.

The V call is TRBV7-2, the J call TRBJ1-2; D not certain. The CDR3 is made up of 15 amino acids. Germline V gene lookup returns CDR1 SGHTA and CDR2 FQGNSA. The V end was cut by 6 bases, the J end by 3 bases, with 17 bases between. This CDR3 is CASRPENGGHYGYTF. The CDR3 bases are TGTGCCAGCAGACCTGAAAACGGAGGGCACTATGGCTACACCTTC.

This clone was observed a single time. V and J are TRBV5-6 and TRBJ2-5; a possible D gene is TRBD1 (5 bases). Between the trimmed V and J ends, which lost 0 bases and 5 bases, there was a span of 14 bases. Germline CDR1 SGHDT, CDR2 YYEEEE. The CDR3 has 15 amino acids. The CDR3 coding sequence is TGTGCCAGCAGCTTGGGAGCCCAGGGTTGGGAGACCCAGTACTTC. As protein: CASSLGAQGWETQYF.

The V and J genes are TRBV6-1 and TRBJ2-7; possibly TRBD1 or TRBD2 for D (5 bases each). Germline V gene lookup returns CDR1 MNHNS and CDR2 SASEGT. The CDR3 length is 17 residues. Trimming stripped 4 bases from V and 5 bases from J, with 24 bases between. The CDR3 here is CASSALPSRDPSDEQYF. In DNA form, the CDR3 reads TGTGCCAGCAGTGCATTGCCCTCCAGGGACCCCTCGGACGAGCAGTACTTC.

This chain connects TRBV27 to TRBJ2-7; TRBD1 matches at 9 bases. Germline CDR1 and CDR2: MNHEY and SMNVEV (reference sequence). J lost 3 bases, V lost 6 bases, and 9 bases had no gene match. The CDR3 has 15 amino acids. The CDR3 sequence is CASSSTGTGNYEQYF. CDR3 nucleotide sequence: TGTGCCAGCAGCTCAACCGGGACAGGGAACTACGAGCAGTACTTC.

This chain uses TRBV2 with TRBJ2-2; tentative D call: TRBD1 (7 bases). Trimming took 4 bases from V and 5 from J, leaving 14 bases between them. The CDR3 has 15 amino acids. Germline CDR1 and CDR2: SNHLY and FYNNEI. The CDR3 sequence is CASSGVAGGTGELFF. The CDR3 nucleotides read TGTGCCAGCAGTGGCGTGGCAGGGGGGACCGGGGAGCTGTTTTTT.

This chain joins TRBV18 and TRBJ2-7, with D maybe TRBD2 (6 bases). V shed 8 bases and J shed 1 base, with 12 bases lying between them. Germline CDR1 KGHSH, CDR2 LQKENI. CDR3 length: 13 residues. The CDR3 nucleotides read TGTGCCAGCCTCTCGGGAGTTTCCTACGAGCAGTACTTC. Translating it yields CASLSGVSYEQYF.

The genes are TRBV5-4 and TRBJ2-4; D gene ambiguous. The V end lost 0 bases, the J end lost 0 bases, and 4 bases lay between the germline ends. The CDR3 length is 14 residues. The germline gives CDR1 SGHNT, CDR2 YYREEE (reference sequence). The CDR3, as DNA: TGTGCCAGCAGCTTGGTTGAAGCCAAAAACATTCAGTACTTC. It yields the protein CASSLVEAKNIQYF. Based on the CDR3 plus reference TRBV5-4 and TRBJ2-4, the full variable domain is ETGVTQSPTHLIKTRGQQVTLRCSSQSGHNTVSWYQQALGQGPQFIFQYYREEENGRGNFPPRFSGLQFPNYSSELNVNALELDDSALYLCASSLVEAKNIQYFGAGTRLSVL.

The chain has TRBV5-1 and TRBJ1-1, with unresolved D. The CDR3 extends over 12 amino acids. Trimming shortened V by 4 bases and J by 3 bases, and 7 bases separated the two germline ends. From germline, CDR1 is SGHRS and CDR2 YFSETQ. CDR3 bases: TGCGCCAGCAGCAATACAGACACTGAAGCTTTCTTT. It translates to CASSNTDTEAFF.

The gene calls are TRBV6-4 and TRBJ1-2, with TRBD1 as a possible D gene (6 bases). This CDR3 comprises 14 residues. Trimming removed 7 bases from V and 3 bases from J, with 15 bases in between. Germline V gene data show CDR1 as MRHNA and CDR2 as SNTAGT. This chain's CDR3 is CASKPTGEYYGYTF. CDR3 nucleotide sequence: TGTGCCAGCAAACCGACAGGAGAGTACTATGGCTACACCTTC.

This clone appeared once. The J gene is TRBJ2-7, the V gene TRBV5-1; TRBD2 matches at 14 bases. The CDR3 covers 17 residues. Per germline, CDR1 SGHRS and CDR2 YFSETQ. The ends lost 3 bases at V and 1 base at J; junction bases unmatched: 6. The CDR3 here is CASSSGLAGGWSYEQYF. The CDR3 DNA reads TGCGCCAGCAGCTCCGGACTAGCGGGAGGTTGGTCCTACGAGCAGTACTTC.

V is TRBV5-4 and J is TRBJ2-3; maybe TRBD1 (6 bases). Trimming cost V 2 bases and J 6 bases, with 16 bases left between them. Germline assignment: CDR1 SGHNT and CDR2 YYREEE (reference sequence). CDR3 length equals 15 residues. CDR3 in DNA: TGTGCCAGCAGCTTACCGGGACACGCAGGGGATACGCAGTATTTT. This codes for CASSLPGHAGDTQYF. The whole variable domain, filled in from reference TRBV5-4 and TRBJ2-3, reads ETGVTQSPTHLIKTRGQQVTLRCSSQSGHNTVSWYQQALGQGPQFIFQYYREEENGRGNFPPRFSGLQFPNYSSELNVNALELDDSALYLCASSLPGHAGDTQYFGPGTRLTVL.

The chain has TRBV6-5 and TRBJ2-3, with 8 bases identical to TRBD2. Germline V lookup: CDR1 MNHEY, CDR2 SVGAGI. The CDR3 has 16 residues. V dropped 4 bases and J dropped 2; count of bases not matched to a gene: 8. CDR3 protein: CASSSLAGSPTDTQYF. Here the CDR3 DNA reads TGTGCCAGCAGTTCGCTAGCGGGCTCCCCCACAGATACGCAGTATTTT.

The chain is built from TRBV5-1 and TRBJ2-7, with 9 bases identical to TRBD2. Germline values: CDR1 SGHRS, CDR2 YFSETQ. The CDR3 totals 14 residues. V gave up 4 bases and J gave up 2 bases; unmatched junction bases: 4. CDR3 nucleotide sequence: TGCGCCAGCAGCACAGTAGCGGGAGCCTACGAGCAGTACTTC. It specifies CASSTVAGAYEQYF.

The rearrangement uses TRBV5-5 and TRBJ2-7, with TRBD2 matching 8 bases. In germline, CDR1 is SGHKS, CDR2 YYEKEE (reference sequence). V shed 4 bases and J 1 base; nucleotides not matched to a gene: 4. This CDR3 is built from 14 residues. The CDR3 sequence: CASSTTSGSYEQYF. The DNA for the CDR3 is TGTGCCAGCAGCACCACTAGCGGTTCCTACGAGCAGTACTTC.

The chain links TRBV5-1 to TRBJ1-4; a weak D match, TRBD1 (6 bases). V was shortened by 4 bases and J by 7 bases, with 17 bases between the two germline ends. The germline gives CDR1 SGHRS, CDR2 YFSETQ. The length of the CDR3 is 15 residues. CDR3 in DNA: TGCGCCAGCAGCCCCCCGTCAGGGGAGGGTGAAAAACTGTTTTTT. This sequence encodes CASSPPSGEGEKLFF.

The gene calls are TRBV18 and TRBJ1-4, with 8 bases fitting TRBD1. V was clipped by 2 bases and J by 7 bases; unmatched bases: 0. Per germline, CDR1 KGHSH and CDR2 LQKENI. CDR3 length equals 13 residues. CDR3 bases: TGTGCCAGCTCACCAACAGGGGGTGAAAAACTGTTTTTT. Protein sequence: CASSPTGGEKLFF.

The chain links TRBV28 to TRBJ1-1; 9 bases match TRBD1. CDR1 is MDHEN and CDR2 is SYDVKM in the germline V gene. Unmatched junction bases numbered 2, after V lost 7 bases and J lost 2 bases. This CDR3 spans 13 amino acids. The CDR3 loop reads CASMDRGNTEAFF. The CDR3 nucleotides read TGTGCCAGCATGGACAGGGGTAACACTGAAGCTTTCTTT.

V gene TRBV11-2 combines with J gene TRBJ2-7, with TRBD1 identical over 9 bases. Germline CDR1 is SGHAT and CDR2 is FQNNGV. V gave up 4 bases and J gave up 5 bases; unmatched junction bases: 6. The length of the CDR3 is 14 residues. In nucleotides, the CDR3 is TGTGCCAGCAGCTCCGGGGACAGGGCCCACGAGCAGTACTTC. Its translation: CASSSGDRAHEQYF. The variable domain in full, completed from reference TRBV11-2 and TRBJ2-7, reads EAGVAQSPRYKIIEKRQSVAFWCNPISGHATLYWYQQILGQGPKLLIQFQNNGVVDDSQLPKDRFSAERLKGVDSTLKIQPAKLEDSAVYLCASSSGDRAHEQYFGPGTRLTVT.

The CDR3 is CASRTPGSYNEQFF. CDR3 DNA sequence: TGTGCCAGCAGAACTCCCGGCTCCTACAATGAGCAGTTCTTC. The chain employs TRBV7-2 and TRBJ2-1; D gene ambiguous. Trimming stripped 6 bases from V and 0 bases from J, with 9 bases between. The V gene's germline CDR1 is SGHTA and CDR2 FQGNSA. CDR3 length: 14 amino acids. Using reference TRBV7-2 and TRBJ2-1 for the parts outside the CDR3, the full variable domain is GAGVSQSPSNKVTEKGKDVELRCDPISGHTALYWYRQSLGQGLEFLIYFQGNSAPDKSGLPSDRFSAERTGGSVSTLTIQRTQQEDSAVYLCASRTPGSYNEQFFGPGTRLTVL.

A few counts support this clone. The gene calls are TRBV28 and TRBJ1-5; D gene unclear. The CDR3 spans 12 residues. V lost 7 bases and J lost 11, with 15 bases in between. CDR1 and CDR2 from the germline V gene are MDHEN and SYDVKM. In nucleotides, the CDR3 is TGTGCCAGCAACCAAGACACGGGGTCCCAGCATTTT. It codes for CASNQDTGSQHF.

V usage is TRBV5-1 and J usage is TRBJ2-6; weak D call: TRBD1 (5 bases). V lost 4 bases and J 1 base, leaving 12 bases between the germline ends. The CDR3 totals 16 residues. Germline-derived CDR1 and CDR2 are SGHRS and YFSETQ. The CDR3 region is CASSPLDSSGANVLTF. Written as DNA, the CDR3 is TGCGCCAGCAGCCCTCTCGACAGTTCTGGGGCCAACGTCCTGACTTTC.

This CDR3 is CASSPTGAYNEQFF. The CDR3 nucleotides read TGTGCCAGCAGCCCTACGGGCGCCTACAATGAGCAGTTCTTC. The rearrangement uses TRBV5-5 and TRBJ2-1; D is undetermined. The CDR3 covers 14 residues. V was cut by 4 bases and J by 2 bases, with 10 bases left in between. Germline-derived CDR1 and CDR2 are SGHKS and YYEKEE (reference sequence). Full variable domain (outside the CDR3, taken from reference TRBV5-5 and TRBJ2-1): DAGVTQSPTHLIKTRGQQVTLRCSPISGHKSVSWYQQVLGQGPQFIFQYYEKEERGRGNFPDRFSARQFPNYSSELNVNALLLGDSALYLCASSPTGAYNEQFFGPGTRLTVL.

This clone was found once. The V and J genes are TRBV29-1 and TRBJ2-3, with 9 bases that match TRBD2. This CDR3 is built from 15 residues. Germline lookup yields CDR1 SQVTM and CDR2 ANQGSEA. The J segment lost 8 bases and the V segment lost 7 bases, leaving 16 bases of the junction unmatched. The CDR3 sequence is CSGRLAVSPGSTQYF. The CDR3, as DNA: TGCAGCGGTAGACTAGCGGTGTCCCCTGGGTCTACGCAGTATTTT.

The chain has TRBV11-2 and TRBJ2-7; unclear D gene. CDR3 length: 13 residues. Germline-derived CDR1 and CDR2 are SGHAT and FQNNGV. V gave up 6 bases and J gave up 5 bases, with 14 bases separating them. The CDR3 protein is CASRPGGYHEQYF. CDR3 DNA sequence: TGTGCCAGCAGGCCGGGCGGCTACCACGAGCAGTACTTC.

The genes are TRBV5-1 and TRBJ2-1, with unresolved D. Germline V lookup: CDR1 SGHRS, CDR2 YFSETQ. Trimming shortened V by 6 bases and J by 4 bases, and 5 bases separated the two germline ends. The CDR3 length is 11 residues. The CDR3 DNA sequence: TGCGCCAGCAACCTGTACAATGAGCAGTTCTTC. Encoded protein: CASNLYNEQFF.

The genes are TRBV28 and TRBJ1-5, with a weak D call TRBD1 (5 bases). Germline loops: CDR1 MDHEN, CDR2 SYDVKM. CDR3 length: 13 residues. The germline V and J ends were trimmed by 7 bases and 0 bases, with 7 bases remaining between them. CDR3 nucleotide sequence: TGTGCCAGCACAGGGATTAGCAATCAGCCCCAGCATTTT. Residues: CASTGISNQPQHF.

V is TRBV4-3 and J is TRBJ2-6; 9 bases match TRBD1. The CDR3 sequence is 19 residues long. In germline, CDR1 is LGHNA, CDR2 YSLEER. The junction had 7 bases not matched to a gene; V was cut back by 0 bases and J by 1 base. For the CDR3, the DNA is TGCGCCAGCAGCCAAGATATCGACAGGGGGGGATCTGGGGCCAACGTCCTGACTTTC. Its protein product is CASSQDIDRGGSGANVLTF.

This sequence joins TRBV4-3 and TRBJ2-5; D is uncertain. V lost 0 bases and J lost 3, with 8 bases in between. The CDR3 sequence is 14 residues long. From germline, CDR1 is LGHNA and CDR2 YSLEER. CDR3 coding DNA: TGCGCCAGCAGCCAAGATATGTGGGAAGAGACCCAGTACTTC. It specifies CASSQDMWEETQYF.

The chain couples TRBV28 to TRBJ2-3; possibly TRBD2 for D (6 bases). The CDR3 totals 14 residues. Germline-derived CDR1 and CDR2 are MDHEN and SYDVKM. Between the trimmed V and J ends, which lost 6 bases and 1 base, there was a span of 11 bases. The CDR3 DNA reads as TGTGCCAGCAGCAAGCGGGCCCGCACAGATACGCAGTATTTT. Its translation is CASSKRARTDTQYF.